This is a list of T cell receptor beta chains from one sample in a study of cytomegalovirus exposure and HLA in healthy donors. The method was immunoSEQ multiplex PCR; TCRdb's version includes in-frame clones alone and lacks a portion of them. The data show roughly 140,000 clones, roughly 78% seen once. Sequencing was carried out using PBMCs. The receptors derive from a man between 50 and 59 years old in good health and CMV-seropositive. Each CDR3 is given with its conserved first and last residue. The D gene is left open where the match is weak. Not all rows give a size; the values are once, few, many and, for expanded clones, a class.

J gene | CDR3 length | V gene | D gene | clone size | CDR3 protein | CDR3 DNA
TRBJ2-2 | 18 | TRBV28 | TRBD2 | NA | CASSLLGRAVSSTGELFF | TGTGCCAGCAGTTTACTCGGGAGGGCCGTATCCAGCACCGGGGAGCTGTTTTTT
TRBJ2-7 | 16 | TRBV5-1 | NA | NA | CASSKGSLRDTYEQYF | TGCGCCAGCAGCAAGGGGTCCCTCCGAGATACCTACGAGCAGTACTTC
TRBJ2-7 | 15 | TRBV28 | TRBD2 | NA | CASNMAQAGGYEQYF | TGTGCCAGCAATATGGCCCAGGCGGGAGGATACGAGCAGTACTTC
TRBJ2-2 | 15 | TRBV7-8 | TRBD2 | once | CASSLVGEGTGELFF | TGTGCCAGCAGCTTAGTTGGGGAGGGCACCGGGGAGCTGTTTTTT
TRBJ1-1 | 13 | TRBV6-1 | TRBD1 | NA | CASSEQGDTEAFF | TGTGCCAGCAGTGAACAGGGGGACACTGAAGCTTTCTTT
TRBJ2-7 | 15 | TRBV11-3 | NA | NA | CASPIIKTSTYEQYF | TGTGCCAGCCCAATCATTAAGACTAGTACCTACGAGCAGTACTTC
TRBJ2-2 | 15 | TRBV6-5 | NA | NA | CASSSRAVNTGELFF | TGTGCCAGCAGTTCTAGAGCGGTGAACACCGGGGAGCTGTTTTTT
TRBJ1-4 | 14 | TRBV28 | NA | few | CASSTRATNEKLFF | TGTGCCAGCAGTACTCGTGCAACTAATGAAAAACTGTTTTTT
TRBJ2-3 | 13 | TRBV11-3 | NA | once | CASSSEGTDTQYF | TGTGCCAGCAGTTCCGAGGGCACAGATACGCAGTATTTT
TRBJ2-3 | 15 | TRBV11-2 | TRBD2 | NA | CASSFRLAVTDTQYF | TGTGCCAGCAGCTTTCGCCTAGCGGTCACAGATACGCAGTATTTT
TRBJ1-2 | 14 | TRBV15 | NA | NA | CATSRDRQGPSYTF | TGTGCCACCAGCAGAGATCGGCAGGGGCCCAGCTACACCTTC
TRBJ1-2 | 12 | TRBV10-3 | NA | NA | CAISVNRDGYTF | TGTGCCATCAGTGTGAACAGGGATGGCTACACCTTC
TRBJ2-1 | 15 | TRBV2 | TRBD2 | NA | CASISERGVYNEQFF | TGTGCCAGCATTTCTGAGCGGGGGGTCTACAATGAGCAGTTCTTC
TRBJ2-1 | 15 | TRBV6-5 | TRBD2 | NA | CASSYSLAGRNEQFF | TGTGCCAGCAGTTACTCCCTAGCGGGACGAAATGAGCAGTTCTTC
TRBJ2-7 | 17 | TRBV28 | TRBD2 | NA | CASSPFRGGRAGYEQYF | TGTGCCAGCAGCCCATTTAGGGGCGGGAGGGCCGGCTACGAGCAGTACTTC
TRBJ2-7 | 15 | TRBV5-6 | TRBD2 | NA | CASSFPGRAPNEQYF | TGTGCCAGCAGCTTCCCGGGGAGGGCCCCCAACGAGCAGTACTTC
TRBJ2-7 | 16 | TRBV6-1 | TRBD2 | NA | CASSGTPAGTSYEQYF | TGTGCCAGCAGTGGGACGCCAGCAGGGACTAGCTACGAGCAGTACTTC
TRBJ2-1 | 15 | TRBV18 | TRBD2 | NA | CASSRGLAAHNEQFF | TGTGCCAGCTCCCGTGGACTAGCGGCTCACAATGAGCAGTTCTTC
TRBJ2-7 | 14 | TRBV10-3 | NA | NA | CAISGFWTVYEQYF | TGTGCCATCAGTGGATTCTGGACAGTTTACGAGCAGTACTTC
TRBJ2-7 | 16 | TRBV7-9 | NA | NA | CSSSLVNQRLSNEQYF | TGTTCCAGCAGCTTAGTAAACCAGCGTCTTTCCAACGAGCAGTACTTC
TRBJ1-5 | 12 | TRBV29-1 | NA | NA | CSVGSDNQPQHF | TGCAGCGTTGGTTCAGACAATCAGCCCCAGCATTTT
TRBJ1-1 | 14 | TRBV9 | NA | NA | CASSVGARNTEAFF | TGTGCCAGCAGCGTAGGGGCCCGGAACACTGAAGCTTTCTTT
TRBJ2-7 | 16 | TRBV21-1 | NA | NA | CASSTFTGEPSYEQYF | TGTGCCAGCAGCACCTTTACAGGGGAACCCTCCTACGAGCAGTACTTC
TRBJ2-3 | 16 | TRBV7-2 | TRBD2 | few | CASSPRTSGRTDTQYF | TGTGCCAGCAGCCCACGGACTAGCGGGAGAACAGATACGCAGTATTTT
TRBJ2-3 | 15 | TRBV6-6 | TRBD1 | NA | CASSNTGQGIDTQYF | TGTGCCAGCAGCAACACCGGACAGGGCATCGATACGCAGTATTTT
TRBJ2-7 | 12 | TRBV7-9 | NA | NA | CASSRDQGEQYF | TGTGCCAGCAGCCGAGATCAGGGCGAGCAGTACTTC
TRBJ2-3 | 16 | TRBV11-2 | TRBD2 | NA | CASSLPVTSGADTQYF | TGTGCCAGCAGCTTACCCGTGACTAGCGGGGCGGATACGCAGTATTTT
TRBJ2-3 | 18 | TRBV7-9 | TRBD2 | NA | CSSSPTSGGLLYTDTQYF | TGTTCCAGCAGCCCAACTAGCGGGGGCCTTCTCTACACAGATACGCAGTATTTT
TRBJ2-7 | 14 | TRBV5-1 | NA | NA | CASSPGLQPYEQYF | TGCGCCAGCAGCCCGGGACTCCAGCCCTACGAGCAGTACTTC
TRBJ2-2 | 14 | TRBV30 | TRBD1 | NA | CACIRDRGDGELFF | TGTGCCTGTATACGGGACAGGGGAGACGGGGAGCTGTTTTTT
TRBJ1-2 | 14 | TRBV29-1 | NA | NA | CSVESLGVRNGYTF | TGCAGCGTTGAGTCGTTAGGGGTGAGGAATGGCTACACCTTC
TRBJ1-1 | 16 | TRBV7-9 | TRBD1 | NA | CASSRAGGAVGTEAFF | TGTGCCAGCAGTAGGGCAGGGGGCGCGGTGGGCACTGAAGCTTTCTTT
TRBJ1-1 | 14 | TRBV10-2 | TRBD1 | NA | CASSEPSGGTEAFF | TGCGCCAGCAGTGAGCCATCAGGGGGCACTGAAGCTTTCTTT
TRBJ1-3 | 18 | TRBV5-4 | NA | few | CASSPDPRGSLSGNTIYF | TGTGCCAGCAGCCCAGACCCAAGAGGGTCACTCTCTGGAAACACCATATATTTT
TRBJ2-7 | 14 | TRBV19 | TRBD2 | NA | CASSTASGSYEQYF | TGTGCCAGTAGTACGGCTAGCGGCTCCTACGAGCAGTACTTC
TRBJ2-1 | 13 | TRBV5-1 | TRBD1 | NA | CASSPGQGAEQFF | TGCGCCAGCAGCCCGGGACAGGGCGCTGAGCAGTTCTTC
TRBJ2-7 | 14 | TRBV5-1 | NA | NA | CASSAGLGEYEQYF | TGCGCCAGCAGCGCCGGACTGGGAGAGTACGAGCAGTACTTC
TRBJ2-5 | 14 | TRBV5-1 | NA | once | CASSTRGGEETQYF | TGCGCCAGCTCCACCAGAGGGGGAGAAGAGACCCAGTACTTC
TRBJ1-1 | 13 | TRBV5-1 | NA | NA | CASSLQENTEAFF | TGCGCCAGCAGCTTACAGGAGAACACTGAAGCTTTCTTT
TRBJ2-3 | 15 | TRBV5-1 | TRBD2 | NA | CASSSTSGRTDTQYF | TGCGCCAGCAGCAGTACTAGCGGGCGTACAGATACGCAGTATTTT
TRBJ2-3 | 14 | TRBV19 | NA | NA | CASSMPGTTDTQYF | TGTGCCAGTAGTATGCCAGGAACAACAGATACGCAGTATTTT
TRBJ2-1 | 13 | TRBV7-6 | NA | NA | CASSLYGGNEQFF | TGTGCCAGCAGCTTATATGGAGGCAATGAGCAGTTCTTC
TRBJ2-6 | 17 | TRBV5-4 | NA | NA | CASSLGHQNSGANVLTF | TGTGCCAGCAGCCTGGGACATCAGAACTCTGGGGCCAACGTCCTGACTTTC
TRBJ2-1 | 14 | TRBV6-5 | TRBD2 | NA | CASSYSGLINEQFF | TGTGCCAGCAGTTACTCGGGACTAATTAATGAGCAGTTCTTC
TRBJ2-2 | 16 | TRBV9 | TRBD2 | few | CASSVDSGGNTGELFF | TGTGCCAGCAGCGTAGATTCGGGGGGTAACACCGGGGAGCTGTTTTTT
TRBJ2-7 | 14 | TRBV7-2 | NA | once | CASSLVQGHNEQYF | TGTGCCAGCAGCTTAGTTCAGGGGCACAACGAGCAGTACTTC
TRBJ1-3 | 17 | TRBV4-1 | NA | NA | CASSQALRVNSGNTIYF | TGCGCCAGCAGCCAAGCCCTAAGAGTGAACTCTGGAAACACCATATATTTT
TRBJ2-5 | 15 | TRBV5-5 | NA | NA | CASRTQGDFGETQYF | TGTGCCAGCAGGACACAGGGAGATTTTGGGGAGACCCAGTACTTC
TRBJ2-2 | 17 | TRBV7-6 | TRBD2 | NA | CASSPAGTSGYSGELFF | TGTGCCAGCAGCCCGGCCGGGACTAGCGGGTATTCAGGGGAGCTGTTTTTT
TRBJ2-3 | 16 | TRBV19 | TRBD2 | NA | CASSIGAGGETDTQYF | TGTGCCAGTAGTATAGGAGCGGGAGGTGAGACAGATACGCAGTATTTT
TRBJ2-3 | 16 | TRBV6-1 | NA | once | CASSAYGLASTDTQYF | TGTGCCAGCAGTGCTTATGGGCTAGCGAGCACAGATACGCAGTATTTT
TRBJ2-7 | 13 | TRBV10-1 | NA | NA | CASSESSAAEQYF | TGCGCCAGCAGTGAGTCGAGCGCAGCCGAGCAGTACTTC
TRBJ2-1 | 14 | TRBV5-8 | NA | NA | CASSRFSSYNEQFF | TGTGCCAGCAGCCGATTCAGCTCCTACAATGAGCAGTTCTTC
TRBJ2-7 | 13 | TRBV10-2 | NA | NA | CASRRQADYEQYF | TGCGCCAGCAGAAGACAGGCCGACTACGAGCAGTACTTC
TRBJ2-7 | 14 | TRBV6-6 | NA | NA | CASRPGLGLGEQYF | TGTGCCAGCCGACCCGGCCTAGGTTTAGGCGAGCAGTACTTC
TRBJ1-1 | 14 | TRBV7-8 | NA | NA | CASSLEAGYTEAFF | TGTGCCAGCAGCTTAGAAGCGGGATACACTGAAGCTTTCTTT
TRBJ1-5 | 17 | TRBV28 | NA | NA | CASSSGEPSSSNQPQHF | TGTGCCAGCAGTTCAGGGGAGCCTTCCTCTAGCAATCAGCCCCAGCATTTT